These 3 T cell receptor beta chains were all obtained from the same sample, sequenced in a study of T cells in Graves' hyperthyroidism and ophthalmopathy. The source material, RNA transcripts, was used to amplify TCR beta CDR3 regions. The HTBI primer set drove a first-round RT-PCR of the TCR CDR3. TCRdb passed the multiplex PCR reads through MiXCR, listing each CDR3 protein once. The repertoire consists of over 500,000 distinct CDR3 sequences, with 40% to 55% occurring once and the leading ten covering 44%. Sequencing was performed on peripheral blood or thyroid tissue (not recorded which). All receptors derive from an adult woman with Graves' disease, either hyperthyroidism or ophthalmopathy (not recorded which).

Only one count was recorded for this clonotype. This chain connects TRBV29-1 to TRBJ2-7; a weak D match, TRBD2 (6 bases). Trimming shortened V by 3 bases and J by 7 bases, and 13 bases separated the two germline ends. The CDR3 has 12 residues. Germline CDR1 and CDR2: SQVTM and ANQGSEA. CDR3 DNA: TGCAGCGTTGACGGGTCGGGAGTTGAGCAGTACTTC. It yields the protein CSVDGSGVEQYF.

V gene TRBV29-1 combines with J gene TRBJ1-1; no clear D gene. V was cut by 6 bases and J by 4 bases, with 12 bases left in between. Germline loops: CDR1 SQVTM, CDR2 ANQGSEA. The CDR3 has 12 residues. CDR3 nucleotide sequence: TGCAGCGTCGGTGGGGAGGGCACTGAAGCTTTCTTT. Its translation: CSVGGEGTEAFF.

The J gene is TRBJ2-5, the V gene TRBV13; 7 bases agree with TRBD1. Trimming removed 5 bases from V and 5 bases from J; junction bases left unmatched: 20. Per germline, CDR1 PRHDT and CDR2 FYEKMQ (reference sequence). This CDR3 is built from 18 residues. The CDR3 loop is CASSVPPRGTVRTETQYF. CDR3 coding DNA: TGTGCCAGCAGCGTCCCTCCCAGGGGGACAGTCCGTACGGAGACCCAGTACTTC.